This TCR beta chain derives from a study of blood T cell repertoires in COVID-19. Per the study methods: For nucleated cells, counts were estimated from reference gene primer amplification. Data came from immunoSEQ multiplex PCR; TCRdb stores just in-frame clones and leaves some out. V and J calls and clone size are given by that table; D and trimming were obtained from the DNA. This sample yields 200,000 to 250,000 clones, of which 65% to 85% are seen a single time; approximately 4.6% belongs to the top ten. The germline V gene encodes CDR1 MDHEN and CDR2 SYDVKM. The CDR3 contains 13 residues. The germline V and J ends were trimmed by 5 bases and 10 bases, with 12 bases remaining between them. Cohort allocation depended upon clinical history that participants reported.

Sequencing was done on a sample of PBMCs or T cells enriched from blood (not recorded which). The chain uses TRBV28 and TRBJ1-6, with a possible D match to TRBD1 (6 bases). The sequence came from a man aged 25-45 years with acute COVID-19. CDR3 in DNA: TGTGCCAGCAGTAAGGCAGGGGCCTCACCCCTCCACTTT. Protein: CASSKAGASPLHF.